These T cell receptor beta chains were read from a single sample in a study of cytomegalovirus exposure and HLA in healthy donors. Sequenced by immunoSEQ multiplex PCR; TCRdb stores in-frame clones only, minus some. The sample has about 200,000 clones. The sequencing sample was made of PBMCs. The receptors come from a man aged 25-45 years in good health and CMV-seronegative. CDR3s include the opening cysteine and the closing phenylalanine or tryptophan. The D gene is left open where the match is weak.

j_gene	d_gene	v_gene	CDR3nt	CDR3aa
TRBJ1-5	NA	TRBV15	TGTGCCACCAGCAGTGCCGGGGGGGGACAGCCCCAGCATTTT	CATSSAGGGQPQHF
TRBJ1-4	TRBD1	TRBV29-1	TGCAGCGCTGACCCCGGGACAGCAGGCGAAAAACTGTTTTTT	CSADPGTAGEKLFF
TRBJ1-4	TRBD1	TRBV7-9	TGTGCCAGCAGCTCGTACCGGGACAGGGGGGAAAAACTGTTTTTT	CASSSYRDRGEKLFF
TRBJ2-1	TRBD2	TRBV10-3	TGTGCCACGCAAAAGCGGGAGGGTAAGAATGAGCAGTTCTTC	CATQKREGKNEQFF
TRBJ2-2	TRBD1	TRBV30	TGTGCCTTGGACAGGACCGCGAACACCGGGGAGCTGTTTTTT	CALDRTANTGELFF
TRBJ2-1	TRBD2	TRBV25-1	TGTGCCAGCAGTGATCCCACCGGGACTAGCGGGAGGAATAGTGAGCAGTTCTTC	CASSDPTGTSGRNSEQFF
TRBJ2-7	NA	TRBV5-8	TGTGCCAGCAGTTGGGAGCGCGGGGAGCAGTACTTC	CASSWERGEQYF
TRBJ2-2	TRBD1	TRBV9	TGTGCCAGCAGCCCCCACACTAGACAGGGGAAGTGGACCGGGGAGCTGTTTTTT	CASSPHTRQGKWTGELFF
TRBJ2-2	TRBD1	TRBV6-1	TGTGCCAGCAGCGAAACCGGGACAGCGAACACCGGGGAGCTGTTTTTT	CASSETGTANTGELFF
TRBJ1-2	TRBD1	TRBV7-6	TGTGCCAGCAGCTCGCCCGGGACAGGCTATGGCTACACCTTC	CASSSPGTGYGYTF
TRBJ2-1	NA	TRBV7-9	TGTGCCAGCAGCTTAGCCGGACACAACAATGAGCAGTTCTTC	CASSLAGHNNEQFF
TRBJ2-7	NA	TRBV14	TGTGCCAGCAGCCCAGCCTGGTCGGGACTCTTCTCCTACGAGCAGTACTTC	CASSPAWSGLFSYEQYF
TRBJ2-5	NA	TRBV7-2	TGTGCCAGCAGCTCGCACCCGCGCAGGGAAGAGGAGACCCAGTACTTC	CASSSHPRREEETQYF
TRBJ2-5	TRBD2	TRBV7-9	TGTGCCAGCAGCTCGACTAGCGGGAGAGCCCTGGACCAGTACTTC	CASSSTSGRALDQYF
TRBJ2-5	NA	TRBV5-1	TGCGCCAGCAGCTTGACAGGGTTACAAGAGACCCAGTACTTC	CASSLTGLQETQYF
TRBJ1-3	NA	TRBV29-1	TGCAGCGTTGTTTCTCAGGGGTCTGGAAACACCATATATTTT	CSVVSQGSGNTIYF
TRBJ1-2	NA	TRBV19	TGTGCCAGTACCAAACCAGGGGACCTAGCTAGGTATGGCTACACCTTC	CASTKPGDLARYGYTF
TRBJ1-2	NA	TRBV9	TGTGCCAGCAGCACATCGGACAGCTATGGCTACACCTTC	CASSTSDSYGYTF
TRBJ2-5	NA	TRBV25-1	TGTGCCAGCAGTTGGGAGCGCGGGGAGCAGTACTTC	CASSWERGEQYF
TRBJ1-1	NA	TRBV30	TGTGCCTGGAGCTCCAACCTAGGGGGAACTGAAGCTCTCTTT	CAWSSNLGGTEALF
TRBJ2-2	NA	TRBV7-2	TGTGCCAGCAGCTTATCCATAGCGGCTCACACCGGGGAGCTGTTTTTT	CASSLSIAAHTGELFF
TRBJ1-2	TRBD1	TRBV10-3	TGTGCCATCAGTGAGTGGGCAGGGGGTCAATATGGCTACACCTTC	CAISEWAGGQYGYTF
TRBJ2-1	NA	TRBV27	TGTGCCAGCATCCTCCTCGGAGCCATAGGTGAGCAGTTCTTC	CASILLGAIGEQFF
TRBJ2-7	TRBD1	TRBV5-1	TGCGCCAGCAGCTCCTGGACAGGGGGACTTTGGGAGCAGTACTTC	CASSSWTGGLWEQYF
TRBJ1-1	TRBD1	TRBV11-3	TGTGCCAGCAGCTTAGACAGGGGGCCCCACACTGAAGCTTTCTTT	CASSLDRGPHTEAFF
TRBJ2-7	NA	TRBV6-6	TGTGCCAGCAGTTATACGGAACAGGGTTCCTACGAGCAGTACTTC	CASSYTEQGSYEQYF
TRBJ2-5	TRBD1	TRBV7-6	TGTGCCAGCAGCTTAGGGACAGGGACCTACGGGCAGTACTTC	CASSLGTGTYGQYF
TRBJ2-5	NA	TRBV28	TGTGCCAGCAGTTTAAAGACAGGTCAAAGGACCCAGTACTTC	CASSLKTGQRTQYF
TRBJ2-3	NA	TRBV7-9	TGTGCCAGCAGCTTGTTAGTGTCCACAGATACGCAGTATTTT	CASSLLVSTDTQYF